What follows describes a single T cell receptor beta chain. The CDR3 consists of 14 residues. After removal of 4 bases from V and 4 bases from J, the junction contained 6 bases not matched to a gene. Germline lookup yields CDR1 MNHEY and CDR2 SVGAGI. Produced via immunoSEQ multiplex PCR; TCRdb's table is partial and in-frame only. The repertoire holds over 350,000 clones, roughly 88% seen once, with approximately 1% in the top ten. This sample is part of a study of blood T cell repertoires in COVID-19. The source of this sequence is a woman aged 25 to 39 with acute COVID-19. Sequencing was done on a sample of PBMCs or T cells enriched from blood (not recorded which). The gene calls are TRBV6-5 and TRBJ2-7; 8 bases are a match to TRBD1. The CDR3 spells CASSFDRGLYEQYF. The CDR3 bases are TGTGCCAGCAGTTTCGACAGGGGTCTGTACGAGCAGTACTTC.